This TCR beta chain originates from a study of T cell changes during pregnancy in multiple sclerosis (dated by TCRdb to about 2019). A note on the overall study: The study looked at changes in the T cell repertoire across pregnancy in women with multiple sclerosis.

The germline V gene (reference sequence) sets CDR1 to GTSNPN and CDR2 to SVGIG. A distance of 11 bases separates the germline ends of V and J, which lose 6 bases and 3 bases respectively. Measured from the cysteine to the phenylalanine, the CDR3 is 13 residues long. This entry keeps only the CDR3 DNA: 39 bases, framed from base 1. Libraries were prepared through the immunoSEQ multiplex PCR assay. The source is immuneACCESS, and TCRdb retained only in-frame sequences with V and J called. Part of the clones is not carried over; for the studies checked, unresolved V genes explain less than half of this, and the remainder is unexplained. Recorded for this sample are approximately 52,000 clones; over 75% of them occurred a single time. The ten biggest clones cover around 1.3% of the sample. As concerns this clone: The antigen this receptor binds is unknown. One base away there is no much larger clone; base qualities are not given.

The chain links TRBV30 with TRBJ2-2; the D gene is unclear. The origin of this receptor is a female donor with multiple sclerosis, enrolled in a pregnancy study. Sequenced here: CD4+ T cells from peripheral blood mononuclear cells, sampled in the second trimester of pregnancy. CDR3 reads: CACEVQYTGELFF. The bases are TGTGCCTGCGAAGTCCAGTACACCGGGGAGCTGTTTTTT.